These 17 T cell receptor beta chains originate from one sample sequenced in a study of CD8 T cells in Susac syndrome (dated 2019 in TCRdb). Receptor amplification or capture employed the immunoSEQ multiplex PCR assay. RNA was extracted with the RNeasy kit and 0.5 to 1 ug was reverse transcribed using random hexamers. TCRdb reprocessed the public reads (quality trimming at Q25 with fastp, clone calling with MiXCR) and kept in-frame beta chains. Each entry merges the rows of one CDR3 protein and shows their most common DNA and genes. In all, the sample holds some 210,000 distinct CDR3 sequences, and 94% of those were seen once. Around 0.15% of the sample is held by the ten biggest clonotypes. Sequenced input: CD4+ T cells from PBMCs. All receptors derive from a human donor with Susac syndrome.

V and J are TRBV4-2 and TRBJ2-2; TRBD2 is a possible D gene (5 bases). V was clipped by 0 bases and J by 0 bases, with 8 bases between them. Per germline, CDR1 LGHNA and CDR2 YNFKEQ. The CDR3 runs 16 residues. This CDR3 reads CASSQESGANTGELFF. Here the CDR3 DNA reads TGTGCCAGCAGCCAAGAAAGCGGAGCGAACACCGGGGAGCTGTTTTTT.

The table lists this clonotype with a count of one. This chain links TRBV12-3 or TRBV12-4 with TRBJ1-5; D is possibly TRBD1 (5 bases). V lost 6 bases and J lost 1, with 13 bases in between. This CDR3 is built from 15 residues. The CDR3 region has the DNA TGTGCCAGCAGCCCCGCAGGGACCAGCAATCAGCCCCAGCATTTT. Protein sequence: CASSPAGTSNQPQHF.

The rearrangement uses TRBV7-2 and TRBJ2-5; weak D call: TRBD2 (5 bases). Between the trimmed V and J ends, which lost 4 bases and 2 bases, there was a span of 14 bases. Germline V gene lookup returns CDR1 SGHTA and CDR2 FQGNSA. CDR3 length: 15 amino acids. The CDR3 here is CASSSSRGFQETQYF. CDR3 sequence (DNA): TGTGCCAGCAGCTCCTCCCGGGGATTTCAAGAGACCCAGTACTTC.

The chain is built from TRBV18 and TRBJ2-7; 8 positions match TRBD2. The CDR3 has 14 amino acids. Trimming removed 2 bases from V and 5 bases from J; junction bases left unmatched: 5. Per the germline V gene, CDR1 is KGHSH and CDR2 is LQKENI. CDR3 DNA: TGTGCCAGCTCACCAAGGGCGGGGGGCGACGAGCAGTACTTC. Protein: CASSPRAGGDEQYF.

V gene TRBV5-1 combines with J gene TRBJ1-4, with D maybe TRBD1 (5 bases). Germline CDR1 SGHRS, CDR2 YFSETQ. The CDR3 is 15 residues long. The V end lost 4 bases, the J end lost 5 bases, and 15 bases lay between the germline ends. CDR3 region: CASSQTGGVNEKLFF. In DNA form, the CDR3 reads TGCGCCAGCAGCCAAACAGGAGGAGTAAATGAAAAACTGTTTTTT.

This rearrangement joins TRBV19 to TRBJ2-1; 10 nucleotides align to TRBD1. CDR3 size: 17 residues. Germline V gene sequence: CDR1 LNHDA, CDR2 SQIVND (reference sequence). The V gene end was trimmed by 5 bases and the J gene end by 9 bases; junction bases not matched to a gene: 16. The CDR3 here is CASSGRTGGLATGEQFF. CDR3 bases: TGTGCCAGTAGTGGCCGGACAGGGGGTTTAGCGACCGGTGAGCAGTTCTTC. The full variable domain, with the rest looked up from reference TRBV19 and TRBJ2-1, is DGGITQSPKYLFRKEGQNVTLSCEQNLNHDAMYWYRQDPGQGLRLIYYSQIVNDFQKGDIAEGYSVSREKKESFPLTVTSAQKNPTAFYLCASSGRTGGLATGEQFFGPGTRLTVL.

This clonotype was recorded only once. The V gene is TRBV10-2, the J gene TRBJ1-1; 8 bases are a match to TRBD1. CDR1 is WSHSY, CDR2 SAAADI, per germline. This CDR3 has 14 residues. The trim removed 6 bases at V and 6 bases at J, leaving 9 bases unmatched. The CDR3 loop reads CASRDRASPSEAFF. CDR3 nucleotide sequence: TGCGCCAGCAGGGACAGGGCGAGTCCCTCTGAAGCTTTCTTT.

DNA of the CDR3: TGCAGCGTTGTATCAGGGTTCTCTGGAAACACCATATATTTT. It yields the protein CSVVSGFSGNTIYF. The rearrangement joins TRBV29-1 to TRBJ1-3; a weak D match, TRBD1 (5 bases). Trimming cost V 4 bases and J 0 bases, with 10 bases left between them. The germline V gene has CDR1 SQVTM and CDR2 ANQGSEA. The CDR3 extends over 14 amino acids.

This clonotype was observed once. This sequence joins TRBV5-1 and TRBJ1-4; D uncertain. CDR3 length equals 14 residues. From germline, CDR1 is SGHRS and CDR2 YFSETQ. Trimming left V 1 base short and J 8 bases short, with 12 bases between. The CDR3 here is CASSLTSTSEKLFF. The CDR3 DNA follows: TGCGCCAGCAGCTTGACATCCACCAGCGAAAAACTGTTTTTT.

This CDR3 is CSASSAGSEQYF. The CDR3 coding sequence is TGCAGTGCTAGTTCGGCAGGGTCCGAGCAGTACTTC. This chain links TRBV20-1 with TRBJ2-7, with a weak D call TRBD1 (5 bases). The CDR3 totals 12 residues. From germline, CDR1 is DFQATT and CDR2 SNEGSKA (reference sequence). The V gene lost 3 bases and the J gene lost 6 bases, with 12 bases spanning the gap.

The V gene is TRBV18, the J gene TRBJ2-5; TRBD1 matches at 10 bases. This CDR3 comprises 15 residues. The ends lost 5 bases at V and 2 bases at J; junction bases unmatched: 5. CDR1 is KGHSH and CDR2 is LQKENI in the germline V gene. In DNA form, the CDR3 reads TGTGCCAGCTCATGGACAGGGGGAAGTCAAGAGACCCAGTACTTC. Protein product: CASSWTGGSQETQYF.

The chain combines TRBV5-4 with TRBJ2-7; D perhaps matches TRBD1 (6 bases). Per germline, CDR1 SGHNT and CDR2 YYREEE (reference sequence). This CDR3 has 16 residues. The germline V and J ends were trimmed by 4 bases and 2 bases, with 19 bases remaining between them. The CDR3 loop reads CASSRQDSVLTYEQYF. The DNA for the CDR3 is TGTGCCAGCAGCCGCCAGGACAGCGTACTCACCTACGAGCAGTACTTC.

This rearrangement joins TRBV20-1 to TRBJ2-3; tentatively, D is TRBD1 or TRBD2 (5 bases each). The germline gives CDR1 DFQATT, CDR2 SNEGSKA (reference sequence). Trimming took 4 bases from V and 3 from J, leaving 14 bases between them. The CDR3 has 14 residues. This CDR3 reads CSAMWGRGTDTQYF. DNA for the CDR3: TGCAGTGCTATGTGGGGGAGAGGGACAGATACGCAGTATTTT.

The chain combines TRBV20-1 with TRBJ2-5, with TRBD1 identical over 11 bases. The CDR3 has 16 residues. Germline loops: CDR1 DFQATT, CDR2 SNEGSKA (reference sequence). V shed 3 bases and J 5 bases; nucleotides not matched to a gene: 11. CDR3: CSARVPGQGVFETQYF. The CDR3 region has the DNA TGCAGTGCTAGGGTCCCGGGACAGGGGGTCTTTGAGACCCAGTACTTC.

The CDR3 nucleotides are TGTGCCAGCAGCCTACGCCGCACAGGGATGAGCTATGGCTACACCTTC. This translates into CASSLRRTGMSYGYTF. The V gene is TRBV6-1, the J gene TRBJ1-2; a weak D match, TRBD1 (6 bases). The CDR3 loop spans 16 amino acids. Trimming took off 6 bases at V and 4 bases at J, with 21 bases between the two ends. Germline lookup yields CDR1 MNHNS and CDR2 SASEGT.

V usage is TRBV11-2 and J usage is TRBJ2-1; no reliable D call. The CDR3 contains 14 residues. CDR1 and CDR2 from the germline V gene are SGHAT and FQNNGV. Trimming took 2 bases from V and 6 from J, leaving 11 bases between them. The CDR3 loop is CASSLPSPGNEQFF. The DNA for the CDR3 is TGTGCCAGCAGCTTACCTTCCCCGGGCAATGAGCAGTTCTTC.

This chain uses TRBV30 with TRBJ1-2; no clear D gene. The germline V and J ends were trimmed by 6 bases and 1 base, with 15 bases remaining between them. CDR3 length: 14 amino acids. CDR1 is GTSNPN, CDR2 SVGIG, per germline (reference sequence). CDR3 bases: TGTGCCTGCCCAACGCGGGGTTTTAACTATGGCTACACCTTC. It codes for CACPTRGFNYGYTF.